This section outlines one T cell receptor beta chain sequence together with its context. The antigen is unknown. The sample originates from a study of monozygotic twins with inflammatory bowel disease. Study-wide results and caveats: IBD patients, compared with healthy twins, shared fewer clonotypes with others (especially with disease activity).

Per germline, CDR1 LGHDT and CDR2 YNNKEL (reference sequence). This CDR3 has 12 residues. TCRdb re-called the 5' RACE reads; every CDR3 protein appears as one record, without DNA. Its table records just over 300,000 distinct CDR3 sequences. Input material: blood. This receptor was obtained from a human donor with ulcerative colitis or Crohn's disease, or a healthy co-twin of an affected twin (not recorded which). The V call is TRBV3-1, the J call TRBJ1-5. The CDR3 region is CASSHLDNPQHF. The full variable domain, its missing parts supplied by reference TRBV3-1 and TRBJ1-5, is DTAVSQTPKYLVTQMGNDKSIKCEQNLGHDTMYWYKQDSKKFLKIMFSYNNKELIINETVPNRFSPKSPDKAHLNLHINSLELGDSAVYFCASSHLDNPQHFGDGTRLSIL.